The 10 T cell receptor beta chains given below trace back to one sample, sequenced in a study of blood T cells in healthy people across ages. It was with a sample-barcoded 5' primer and a J-beta primer mix that a second PCR of about 6 to 11 cycles was run. TCRdb analysed the 5' RACE reads with MiXCR anew, one entry per CDR3 protein. The data contain roughly 1,500,000 distinct CDR3 sequences, almost 35% of them singletons. Sequencing was carried out using blood. The origin of the receptors is a woman aged 30 to 39 in good health.

This clonotype was seen a handful of times. The chain links TRBV5-5 to TRBJ2-3, with a tentative D call TRBD2 (6 bases). The CDR3 runs 16 residues. The V and J ends lost 6 bases and 2 bases respectively, with 19 bases between them. Germline CDR1 SGHKS, CDR2 YYEKEE (reference sequence). The CDR3 DNA reads as TGTGCCAGCACCCCTATAGCGGTCCCCCACACAGATACGCAGTATTTT. Amino acid sequence: CASTPIAVPHTDTQYF.

Comments on this clonotype: At one end, the junction sequence differs from germline, possibly due to a read error. This chain links TRBV15 with TRBJ2-2, with TRBD1 identical over 9 bases. The germline CDR1 and CDR2 sequences are LNHNV and YYDKDF (reference sequence). There are 15 residues in the CDR3. CDR3 protein: CAASAGQGSAGELFF. The CDR3 DNA reads as TGTGCCGCCAGTGCAGGACAGGGGAGCGCCGGGGAGCTGTTTTTT. Looking up the rest from reference TRBV15 and TRBJ2-2 gives the full variable domain: DAMVIQNPRYQVTQFGKPVTLSCSQTLNHNVMYWYQQKSSQAPKLLFHYYDKDFNNEADTPDNFQSRRPNTSFCFLDIRSPGLGDTAMYLCAASAGQGSAGELFFGEGSRLTVL.

There are a few counts of this clonotype. The chain links TRBV12-3 or TRBV12-4 to TRBJ1-2; D is possibly TRBD1 (5 bases). The V end was cut by 6 bases, the J end by 4 bases, with 18 bases between. The CDR3 is made up of 15 amino acids. This chain's CDR3 is CASSSSAGTSYGYTF. Written as DNA, the CDR3 is TGTGCCAGCAGCTCGTCCGCAGGGACCTCCTATGGCTACACCTTC.

To note about this clonotype: One end of the junction does not line up with germline, which may come from a read error. V gene TRBV18 combines with J gene TRBJ2-1; 7 positions agree with TRBD1. CDR3 length: 15 residues. CDR1 is KGHSH and CDR2 is LQKENI in the germline V gene. The CDR3 nucleotides are TGTGCCAGCTCACAATCGACAGGGCACTACAATGAGCGGTTCTTC. Amino acids: CASSQSTGHYNERFF.

The chain combines TRBV3-1 with TRBJ2-5; the D call may be TRBD1 or TRBD2 (5 bases each). The germline V gene encodes CDR1 LGHDT and CDR2 YNNKEL (reference sequence). The CDR3 totals 16 residues. The V and J ends lost 3 bases and 5 bases respectively, with 19 bases between them. The CDR3 spells CASSHASWDGRETQYF. CDR3 in DNA: TGTGCCAGCAGCCATGCCTCGTGGGACGGACGTGAGACCCAGTACTTC.

This sequence joins TRBV24-1 and TRBJ2-5; no clear D. Per the germline V gene, CDR1 is KGHDR and CDR2 is SFDVKD. This CDR3 has 11 amino acids. V was clipped by 6 bases and J by 11 bases, with 12 bases between them. CDR3 region: CATSKGNEQYF. The CDR3 region has the DNA TGTGCCACCAGTAAAGGGAATGAGCAGTACTTC.

The chain uses TRBV7-9 and TRBJ2-1; TRBD2 agrees at 9 bases. The CDR3 is 16 residues long. Germline trimming cut 6 bases from V and 7 bases from J; bases unmatched to any gene: 13. From germline, CDR1 is SEHNR and CDR2 FQNEAQ (reference sequence). The CDR3 sequence is CASSPRAAGGQNEQFF. CDR3 nucleotides: TGTGCCAGCAGTCCGAGGGCAGCGGGAGGTCAGAATGAGCAGTTCTTC.

The chain has TRBV13 and TRBJ2-1; D may correspond to TRBD1 or TRBD2 (5 bases each). CDR3 length equals 13 residues. Germline lookup yields CDR1 PRHDT and CDR2 FYEKMQ (reference sequence). V was pared by 1 base and J by 9 bases, with 10 bases between. The CDR3 reads CASSLAGPSEQFF. The DNA of the CDR3 is TGTGCCAGCAGCTTAGCGGGACCCAGTGAGCAGTTCTTC.

V is TRBV7-8 and J is TRBJ2-5, with D perhaps given as TRBD1 or TRBD2 (5 bases each). The germline V and J ends were trimmed by 4 bases and 5 bases, with 17 bases remaining between them. There are 15 residues in the CDR3. Germline CDR1 is SGHVS and CDR2 is FQNEAQ. CDR3 sequence (DNA): TGTGCCAGCAGCTCCCGGGGCGGCCGAGTGGAGACCCAGTACTTC. Its protein is CASSSRGGRVETQYF.

This clonotype appeared a few times. The CDR3 spells CASTVRQLQETQYF. As DNA, the CDR3 is TGTGCCAGCACCGTCCGACAGCTACAAGAGACCCAGTACTTC. V gene TRBV6-1 combines with J gene TRBJ2-5, with D possibly being TRBD1 (5 bases). The CDR3 contains 14 residues. Trimming pared 7 bases from V and 2 bases from J, leaving 14 bases between. Germline CDR1 reads MNHNS; CDR2 reads SASEGT.